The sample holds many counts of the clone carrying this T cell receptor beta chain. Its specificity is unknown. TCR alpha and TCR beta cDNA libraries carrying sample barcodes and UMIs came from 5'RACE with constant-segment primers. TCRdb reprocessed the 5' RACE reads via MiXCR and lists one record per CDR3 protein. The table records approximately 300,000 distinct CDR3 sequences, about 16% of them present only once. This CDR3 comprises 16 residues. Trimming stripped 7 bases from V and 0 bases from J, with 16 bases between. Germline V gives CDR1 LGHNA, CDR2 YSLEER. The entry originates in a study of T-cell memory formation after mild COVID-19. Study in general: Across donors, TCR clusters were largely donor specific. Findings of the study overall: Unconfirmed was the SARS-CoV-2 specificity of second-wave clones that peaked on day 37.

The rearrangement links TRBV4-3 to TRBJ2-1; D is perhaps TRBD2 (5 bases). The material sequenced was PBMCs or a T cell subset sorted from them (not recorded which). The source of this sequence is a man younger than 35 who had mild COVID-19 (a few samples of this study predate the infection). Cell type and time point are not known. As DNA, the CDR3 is TGCGCCAGCACCTCAAGCCGGGGAAGCTCCTACAATGAGCAGTTCTTC. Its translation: CASTSSRGSSYNEQFF.